This T cell receptor (beta chain) was observed in a study of T-cell reconstitution after alpha-beta-depleted transplantation in children. Study-level points and caveats: After transplant, high TCRbeta diversity at day 60 in some patients arose from surviving recipient T cells and thymic progenitors.

The TCRbeta library was prepared with unique molecular identifiers. MiXCR, run by TCRdb on the PCR reads, gives a single entry per CDR3 protein. The sample includes hundreds of thousands of distinct CDR3 sequences, 10% to 15% seen only once; the top ten take 2% to 2.5%. V shed 0 bases and J 2 bases; nucleotides not matched to a gene: 9. Germline V lookup: CDR1 SGHAT, CDR2 FQDESV (reference sequence). CDR3 length: 18 amino acids. To note about this clonotype: Its target is not known.

The material was PBMCs, mostly from graft donor cells, obtained 360 days after TCRalphabeta/CD19-depleted stem cell transplant. The gene calls are TRBV11-1 and TRBJ2-5; 10 bases are a match to TRBD2. The source of this sequence is a male patient between 5 and 17 years old who had a stem cell transplant for acute myeloid leukemia, so the T cells may come from the graft donor. The CDR3 DNA is TGTGCCAGCAGCTTAGCGGCTAGCGGGAGAATTGTTCAAGAGACCCAGTACTTC. Its protein is CASSLAASGRIVQETQYF.